The 24 T cell receptor beta chains reported below all come from one sample, sequenced in a study of cytomegalovirus exposure and HLA in healthy donors. Repertoires were generated with immunoSEQ multiplex PCR, while TCRdb's copy carries only in-frame clones and drops some. The sample holds about 200,000 clones, about 79% seen once. Sequenced material: PBMCs. The receptors shown here come from a woman aged 25 to 39 in good health and CMV-seropositive.

The J gene is TRBJ1-2, the V gene TRBV6-1, with 9 bases aligning to TRBD1. From germline, CDR1 is MNHNS and CDR2 SASEGT. V shed 2 bases and J 8 bases; nucleotides not matched to a gene: 9. This CDR3 has 15 amino acids. CDR3 region: CASSELGQGGKGYTF. CDR3 DNA sequence: TGTGCCAGCAGTGAATTGGGACAGGGAGGGAAGGGCTACACCTTC.

The V and J genes are TRBV28 and TRBJ1-5, with a tentative D call TRBD1 (5 bases). The CDR3 has 15 residues. Trimming stripped 5 bases from V and 6 bases from J, with 17 bases between. The germline V gene encodes CDR1 MDHEN and CDR2 SYDVKM. In nucleotides, the CDR3 is TGTGCCAGCAGTCGCCCCGGGCCGGGGGGTCAGCCCCAGCATTTT. Encoded protein: CASSRPGPGGQPQHF. Full variable domain (rest looked up from reference TRBV28 and TRBJ1-5): DVKVTQSSRYLVKRTGEKVFLECVQDMDHENMFWYRQDPGLGLRLIYFSYDVKMKEKGDIPEGYSVSREKKERFSLILESASTNQTSMYLCASSRPGPGGQPQHFGDGTRLSIL.

The V call is TRBV5-1, the J call TRBJ2-5, with 12 bases aligning to TRBD2. CDR3 length: 16 residues. J was trimmed by 5 bases and V by 4 bases; bases with no gene match: 9. Germline V gene data show CDR1 as SGHRS and CDR2 as YFSETQ. The CDR3 region is CASSPNRLAGVETQYF. CDR3 nucleotides: TGCGCCAGCAGCCCGAACCGACTAGCGGGAGTGGAGACCCAGTACTTC.

The chain has TRBV19 and TRBJ1-1; the D gene is possibly TRBD1 (5 bases). Trimming pared 4 bases from V and 4 bases from J, leaving 7 bases between. Germline V gives CDR1 LNHDA, CDR2 SQIVND (reference sequence). The CDR3 is made up of 12 amino acids. CDR3 sequence: CASSNQGTEAFF. CDR3 DNA: TGTGCCAGTAGTAACCAGGGCACTGAAGCTTTCTTT.

The V call is TRBV5-4, the J call TRBJ1-2; D gene unclear. From germline, CDR1 is SGHNT and CDR2 YYREEE (reference sequence). This CDR3 region has 12 residues. V was cut by 1 base and J by 8 bases, with 9 bases left in between. For the CDR3, the DNA is TGTGCCAGCAGCTTGTTGCGAACCGGCTACACCTTC. Amino acid sequence: CASSLLRTGYTF.

The V gene is TRBV7-8, the J gene TRBJ2-7; no reliable D call. This CDR3 has 13 amino acids. Germline V gene data show CDR1 as SGHVS and CDR2 as FQNEAQ. Trimming cost V 2 bases and J 2 bases, with 7 bases left between them. The CDR3: CASSLSQTYEQYF. In DNA form, the CDR3 reads TGTGCCAGCAGCTTATCACAGACCTACGAGCAGTACTTC.

The V call is TRBV29-1, the J call TRBJ1-5, with 7 bases identical to TRBD1. J gave up 5 bases and V 4 bases, and 8 bases lay outside the gene matches. The germline V gene encodes CDR1 SQVTM and CDR2 ANQGSEA. The CDR3 sequence is 14 residues long. The CDR3 loop reads CSVALGGEDQPQHF. CDR3 nucleotides: TGCAGCGTTGCCCTAGGGGGCGAGGATCAGCCCCAGCATTTT.

The J gene is TRBJ2-5, the V gene TRBV5-4; D may be TRBD1 (7 bases). V was shortened by 4 bases and J by 5 bases, with 15 bases between the two germline ends. The V gene's germline CDR1 is SGHNT and CDR2 YYREEE (reference sequence). The CDR3 has 14 amino acids. The CDR3 sequence: CASSGGTDFETQYF. In DNA, the CDR3 is TGTGCCAGCAGCGGCGGGACAGACTTTGAGACCCAGTACTTC.

The chain uses TRBV19 and TRBJ1-2; 7 bases map to TRBD1. Germline CDR1 and CDR2: LNHDA and SQIVND (reference sequence). Trimming removed 6 bases from V and 4 bases from J; junction bases left unmatched: 8. The CDR3 runs to 14 residues. The CDR3, as DNA: TGTGCCAGTAGGGAGGGACAGAAGTCCTATGGCTACACCTTC. It translates to CASREGQKSYGYTF.

This sequence joins TRBV5-4 and TRBJ1-2, with 7 nucleotides matching TRBD1. After removal of 4 bases from V and 6 bases from J, the junction contained 3 bases not matched to a gene. CDR1 and CDR2 (germline): SGHNT, YYREEE (reference sequence). The CDR3 runs 12 residues. The CDR3 DNA reads TGTGCCAGCAGCCCAGGGACAGATGGCTACACCTTC. It specifies CASSPGTDGYTF.

The CDR3 DNA is TGTGCCAGCAGCCCCCGGACTAGCAGTCTCTACGAGCAGTACTTC. This gives the protein CASSPRTSSLYEQYF. This chain connects TRBV9 to TRBJ2-7; 8 bases align to TRBD2. The germline CDR1 and CDR2 sequences are SGDLS and YYNGEE. Trimming at V came to 4 bases and at J to 3 bases, leaving 9 bases not matched to a gene. The CDR3 is made up of 15 amino acids. The variable domain in full, completed from reference TRBV9 and TRBJ2-7, reads DSGVTQTPKHLITATGQRVTLRCSPRSGDLSVYWYQQSLDQGLQFLIQYYNGEERAKGNILERFSAQQFPDLHSELNLSSLELGDSALYFCASSPRTSSLYEQYFGPGTRLTVT.

The chain uses TRBV18 and TRBJ2-7, with D maybe TRBD1 (6 bases). The V end was cut by 2 bases, the J end by 4 bases, with 9 bases between. Germline CDR1 KGHSH, CDR2 LQKENI. This CDR3 is 13 amino acids long. The CDR3 spells CASSPGQLYEQYF. CDR3 nucleotide sequence: TGTGCCAGCTCACCAGGACAGTTATACGAGCAGTACTTC.

The genes are TRBV28 and TRBJ1-2, with 8 positions matching TRBD1. CDR1 is MDHEN and CDR2 is SYDVKM in the germline V gene. V shed 5 bases and J 1 base; nucleotides not matched to a gene: 3. The length of the CDR3 is 14 residues. CDR3 DNA: TGTGCCAGCAGTACTACAGGGGGTAACTATGGCTACACCTTC. This translates into CASSTTGGNYGYTF.

CDR3 loop: CASSAVVASGPHEQYF. CDR3 nucleotide sequence: TGCGCCAGCAGCGCCGTCGTCGCTAGCGGGCCCCACGAGCAGTACTTC. The V and J genes are TRBV4-1 and TRBJ2-7; 8 positions agree with TRBD2. The CDR3 extends over 16 amino acids. CDR1 MGHRA and CDR2 YSYEKL come from the germline V gene. V shed 5 bases and J 5 bases; nucleotides not matched to a gene: 14.

The V gene is TRBV27, the J gene TRBJ1-1; D perhaps matches TRBD1 (5 bases). V dropped 2 bases and J dropped 1 base, with 14 bases sitting between them. The V gene's germline CDR1 is MNHEY and CDR2 SMNVEV (reference sequence). The CDR3 spans 16 residues. The CDR3 is CASSLQQVRENTEAFF. Written as DNA, the CDR3 is TGTGCCAGCAGTTTACAACAGGTCCGAGAGAACACTGAAGCTTTCTTT.

On this clone itself: A junction end diverges from the germline sequence, so it may reflect a read error. The chain couples TRBV7-7 to TRBJ2-3, with no clear D. The V gene's germline CDR1 is SSHAT and CDR2 FNYEAQ (reference sequence). The CDR3 extends over 14 amino acids. CDR3 sequence: CASSLVPGTDTQYF. CDR3 nucleotides: TGTGCTAGCAGCTTAGTTCCAGGCACAGATACGCAGTATTTT.

The gene calls are TRBV19 and TRBJ2-5; a weak D match, TRBD2 (5 bases). The CDR3 has 12 residues. V was clipped by 5 bases and J by 5 bases, with 9 bases between them. Looked up from germline, CDR1 is LNHDA and CDR2 is SQIVND (reference sequence). CDR3 in amino acids: CASSSGGETQYF. CDR3 DNA: TGTGCCAGTAGTTCGGGCGGGGAGACCCAGTACTTC.

This rearrangement joins TRBV6-6 to TRBJ1-2; D is undetermined. Germline-derived CDR1 and CDR2 are MNHNY and SVGAGI (reference sequence). Deletions cut 7 bases from V and 3 bases from J, with 12 bases between. The CDR3 spans 13 residues. Here the CDR3 DNA reads TGTGCCAGCAATTTTCCCGGGGACTATGGCTACACCTTC. Amino acids: CASNFPGDYGYTF.

The CDR3 region is CASSPLAGKVNEQFF. The CDR3 coding sequence is TGTGCCAGTAGTCCACTAGCGGGAAAGGTAAATGAGCAGTTCTTC. V gene TRBV19 combines with J gene TRBJ2-1; 10 nucleotides line up with TRBD2. CDR1 and CDR2 (germline): LNHDA, SQIVND (reference sequence). The CDR3 totals 15 residues. V shed 5 bases, J shed 7 bases, and the junction held 8 bases outside the gene matches.

J is TRBJ2-6 and V is TRBV5-1; 9 bases fit TRBD2. The germline V gene has CDR1 SGHRS and CDR2 YFSETQ. The CDR3 has 16 amino acids. Trimming at V came to 4 bases and at J to 0 bases, leaving 2 bases not matched to a gene. Here the CDR3 reads CASSQREASGANVLTF. CDR3 sequence (DNA): TGCGCCAGCAGCCAGCGGGAGGCCTCTGGGGCCAACGTCCTGACTTTC.

This chain connects TRBV5-1 to TRBJ2-7; D not certain. Germline V gives CDR1 SGHRS, CDR2 YFSETQ. The CDR3 is made up of 11 amino acids. The V end lost 7 bases, the J end lost 5 bases, and 10 bases lay between the germline ends. CDR3 bases: TGCGCCAGCTCCGGAGTGAACGAGCAGTACTTC. Protein sequence: CASSGVNEQYF.

This clone has just one count. This chain connects TRBV29-1 to TRBJ2-2; tentatively, D is TRBD2 (5 bases). In germline, CDR1 is SQVTM, CDR2 ANQGSEA. The CDR3 covers 15 residues. V lost 7 bases to trimming and J lost 5 bases, with 20 bases between them. The CDR3: CSASTSGKETGELFF. CDR3 DNA: TGCAGCGCTAGCACAAGTGGAAAGGAGACCGGGGAGCTGTTTTTT.

This sequence joins TRBV5-8 and TRBJ2-7; a weak D match, TRBD1 (6 bases). The CDR3 consists of 15 residues. Trimming pared 0 bases from V and 6 bases from J, leaving 16 bases between. Germline V gene data show CDR1 as SGHTS and CDR2 as YDEGEE. In nucleotides, the CDR3 is TGTGCCAGCAGCTTGGTTGCAGGGGCAAGCTCCGAGCAGTACTTC. This codes for CASSLVAGASSEQYF.

The chain couples TRBV5-1 to TRBJ2-7, with 9 nucleotides matching TRBD1. Per germline, CDR1 SGHRS and CDR2 YFSETQ. The CDR3 consists of 14 residues. After removal of 4 bases from V and 2 bases from J, the junction contained 4 bases not matched to a gene. The CDR3 coding sequence is TGCGCCAGCAGCACGGGGACAGGGCCCTACGAGCAGTACTTC. Encoded protein: CASSTGTGPYEQYF.